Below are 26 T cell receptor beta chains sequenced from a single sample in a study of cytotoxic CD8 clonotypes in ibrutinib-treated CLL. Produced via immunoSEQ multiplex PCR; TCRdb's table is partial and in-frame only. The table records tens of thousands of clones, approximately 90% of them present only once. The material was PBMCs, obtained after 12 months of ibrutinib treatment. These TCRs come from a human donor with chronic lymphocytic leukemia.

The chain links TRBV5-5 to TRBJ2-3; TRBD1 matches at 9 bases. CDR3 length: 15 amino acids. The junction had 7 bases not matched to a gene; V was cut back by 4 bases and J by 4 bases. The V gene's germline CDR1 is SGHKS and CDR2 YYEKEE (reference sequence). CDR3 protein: CASSATGGRADTQYF. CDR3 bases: TGTGCCAGCAGCGCCACAGGGGGCCGCGCAGATACGCAGTATTTT.

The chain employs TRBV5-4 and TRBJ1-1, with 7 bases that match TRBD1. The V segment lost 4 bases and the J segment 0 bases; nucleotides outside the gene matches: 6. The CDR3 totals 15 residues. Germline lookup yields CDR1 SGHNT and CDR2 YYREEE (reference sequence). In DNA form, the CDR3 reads TGTGCCAGCAGCCTGCTGGGACAGCTGAACACTGAAGCTTTCTTT. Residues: CASSLLGQLNTEAFF.

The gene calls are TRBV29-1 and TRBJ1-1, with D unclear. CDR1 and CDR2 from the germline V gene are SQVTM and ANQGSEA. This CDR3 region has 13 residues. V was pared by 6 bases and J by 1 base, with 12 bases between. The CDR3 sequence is CSVENTGNTEAFF. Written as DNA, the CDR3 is TGCAGCGTGGAGAACACGGGGAACACTGAAGCTTTCTTT.

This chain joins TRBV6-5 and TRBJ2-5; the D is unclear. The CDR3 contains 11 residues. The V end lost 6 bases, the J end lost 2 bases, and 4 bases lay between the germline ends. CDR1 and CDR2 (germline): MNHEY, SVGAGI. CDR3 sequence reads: CASSQQETQYF. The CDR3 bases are TGTGCCAGCAGCCAGCAAGAGACCCAGTACTTC.

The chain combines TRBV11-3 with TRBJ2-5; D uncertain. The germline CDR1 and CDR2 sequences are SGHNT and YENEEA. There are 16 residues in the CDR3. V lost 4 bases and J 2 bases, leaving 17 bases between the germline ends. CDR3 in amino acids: CASSSYTREPQETQYF. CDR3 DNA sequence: TGTGCCAGCAGCTCATATACACGCGAACCACAAGAGACCCAGTACTTC.

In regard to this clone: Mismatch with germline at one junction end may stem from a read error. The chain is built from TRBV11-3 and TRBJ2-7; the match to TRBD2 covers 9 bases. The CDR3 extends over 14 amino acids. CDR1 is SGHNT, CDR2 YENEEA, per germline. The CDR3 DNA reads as TGTGCCAGCAGCATAGATCGGACTAGCGTGGAGCAGTACTTC. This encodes CASSIDRTSVEQYF.

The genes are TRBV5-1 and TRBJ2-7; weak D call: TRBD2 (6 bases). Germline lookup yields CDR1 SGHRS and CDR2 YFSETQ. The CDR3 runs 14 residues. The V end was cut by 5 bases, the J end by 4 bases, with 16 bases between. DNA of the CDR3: TGCGCCAGCAGTGTTCTTCGGGGAGGATACGAGCAGTACTTC. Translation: CASSVLRGGYEQYF.

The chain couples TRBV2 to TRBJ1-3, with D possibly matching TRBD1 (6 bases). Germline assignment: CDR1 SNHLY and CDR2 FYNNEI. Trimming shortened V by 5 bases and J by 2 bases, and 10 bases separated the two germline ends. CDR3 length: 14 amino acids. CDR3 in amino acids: CASSNTGTGNTIYF. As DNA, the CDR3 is TGTGCCAGCAGTAATACAGGGACTGGAAACACCATATATTTT.

CDR3 DNA: TGTGCCAGCAGGTCCGCCCGGTTCTCCTACGAGCAGTACTTC. It is translated as CASRSARFSYEQYF. The V call is TRBV6-6, the J call TRBJ2-7; no firm D call. This CDR3 region has 14 residues. Per the germline V gene, CDR1 is MNHNY and CDR2 is SVGAGI (reference sequence). Trimming stripped 6 bases from V and 0 bases from J, with 12 bases between.

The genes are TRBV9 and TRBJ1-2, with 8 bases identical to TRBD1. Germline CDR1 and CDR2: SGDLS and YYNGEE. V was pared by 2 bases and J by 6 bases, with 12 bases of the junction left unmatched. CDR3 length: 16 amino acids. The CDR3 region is CASSVPDRGHADGYTF. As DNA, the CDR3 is TGTGCCAGCAGCGTTCCCGACAGGGGCCACGCGGATGGCTACACCTTC.

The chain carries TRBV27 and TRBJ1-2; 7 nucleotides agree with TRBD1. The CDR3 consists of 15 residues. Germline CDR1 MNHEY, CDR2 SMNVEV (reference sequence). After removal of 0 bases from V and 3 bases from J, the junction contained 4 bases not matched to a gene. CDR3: CASSLSRGQYYGYTF. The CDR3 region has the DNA TGTGCCAGCAGTTTATCTAGGGGGCAATACTATGGCTACACCTTC.

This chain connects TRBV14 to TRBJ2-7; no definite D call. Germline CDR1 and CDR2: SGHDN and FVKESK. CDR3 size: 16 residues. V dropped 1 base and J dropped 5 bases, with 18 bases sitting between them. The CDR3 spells CASSQVLRSPVDEQYF. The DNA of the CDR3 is TGTGCCAGCAGCCAAGTCCTCCGATCTCCAGTAGACGAGCAGTACTTC.

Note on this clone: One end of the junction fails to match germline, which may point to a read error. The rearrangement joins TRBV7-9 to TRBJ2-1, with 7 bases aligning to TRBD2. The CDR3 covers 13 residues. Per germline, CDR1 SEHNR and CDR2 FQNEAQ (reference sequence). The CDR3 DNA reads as TGTGCCAGCAGCTTAGTGAGGGAACGGGAGGCGCTCTTC. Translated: CASSLVREREALF.

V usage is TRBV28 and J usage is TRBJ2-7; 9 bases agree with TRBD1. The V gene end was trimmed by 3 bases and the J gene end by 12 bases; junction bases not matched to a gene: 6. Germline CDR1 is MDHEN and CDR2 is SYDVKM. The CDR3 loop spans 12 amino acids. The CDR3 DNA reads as TGTGCCAGCAGTTTGGACAGGGGTGAACGGTACTTC. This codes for CASSLDRGERYF. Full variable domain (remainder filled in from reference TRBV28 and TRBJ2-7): DVKVTQSSRYLVKRTGEKVFLECVQDMDHENMFWYRQDPGLGLRLIYFSYDVKMKEKGDIPEGYSVSREKKERFSLILESASTNQTSMYLCASSLDRGERYFGPGTRLTVT.

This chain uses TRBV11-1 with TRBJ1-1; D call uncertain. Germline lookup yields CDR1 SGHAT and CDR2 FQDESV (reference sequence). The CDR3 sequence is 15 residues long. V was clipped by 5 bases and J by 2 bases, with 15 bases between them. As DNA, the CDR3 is TGTGCCAGCAGCATAGAGGTCACGGTTAACACTGAAGCTTTCTTT. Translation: CASSIEVTVNTEAFF.

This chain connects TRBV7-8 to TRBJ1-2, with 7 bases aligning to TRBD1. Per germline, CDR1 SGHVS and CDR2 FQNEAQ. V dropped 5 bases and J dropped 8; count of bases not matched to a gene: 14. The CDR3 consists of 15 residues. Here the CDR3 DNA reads TGTGCCAGCAGCCCTTACGACAGGGCTGGAGAAGGCTACACCTTC. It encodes CASSPYDRAGEGYTF.

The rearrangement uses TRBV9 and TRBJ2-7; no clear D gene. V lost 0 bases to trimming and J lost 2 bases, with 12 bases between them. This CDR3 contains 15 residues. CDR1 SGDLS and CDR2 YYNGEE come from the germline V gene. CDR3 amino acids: CASSVEIQDTYEQYF. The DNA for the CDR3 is TGTGCCAGCAGCGTAGAGATCCAGGATACCTACGAGCAGTACTTC.

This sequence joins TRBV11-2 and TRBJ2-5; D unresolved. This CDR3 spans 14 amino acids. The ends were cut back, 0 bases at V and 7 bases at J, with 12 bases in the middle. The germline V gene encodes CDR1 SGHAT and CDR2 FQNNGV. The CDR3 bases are TGTGCCAGCAGCTTAGATCGGGCTAGTGGGACCCAGTACTTC. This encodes CASSLDRASGTQYF.

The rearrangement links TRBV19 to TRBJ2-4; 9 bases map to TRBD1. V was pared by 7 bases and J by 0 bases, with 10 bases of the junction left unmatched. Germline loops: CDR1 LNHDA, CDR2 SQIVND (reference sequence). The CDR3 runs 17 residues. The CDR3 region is CASTEGDRAGAKNIQYF. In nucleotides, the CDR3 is TGTGCCAGTACCGAAGGGGACAGGGCTGGAGCCAAAAACATTCAGTACTTC.

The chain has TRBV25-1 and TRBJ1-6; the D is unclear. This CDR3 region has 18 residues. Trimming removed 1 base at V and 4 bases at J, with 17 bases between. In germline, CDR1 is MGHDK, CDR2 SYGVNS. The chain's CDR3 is CASSESMGIPHYNSPLHF. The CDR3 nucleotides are TGTGCCAGCAGTGAATCGATGGGTATCCCCCATTATAATTCACCCCTCCACTTT.

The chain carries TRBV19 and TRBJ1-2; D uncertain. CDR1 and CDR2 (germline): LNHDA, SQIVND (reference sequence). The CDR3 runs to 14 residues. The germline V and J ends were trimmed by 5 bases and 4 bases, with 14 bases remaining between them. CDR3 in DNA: TGTGCCAGTAGTCCACAACTCGGGAGCTATGGCTACACCTTC. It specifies CASSPQLGSYGYTF.

The CDR3 DNA reads as TGTGCCATCAGTGAGTCGGGACTAGCGGGAGTCGAGACCCAGTACTTC. Encoded protein: CAISESGLAGVETQYF. V usage is TRBV10-3 and J usage is TRBJ2-5; 14 bases match TRBD2. The CDR3 has 16 residues. The ends lost 0 bases at V and 5 bases at J; junction bases unmatched: 2. Germline V gene data show CDR1 as ENHRY and CDR2 as SYGVKD.

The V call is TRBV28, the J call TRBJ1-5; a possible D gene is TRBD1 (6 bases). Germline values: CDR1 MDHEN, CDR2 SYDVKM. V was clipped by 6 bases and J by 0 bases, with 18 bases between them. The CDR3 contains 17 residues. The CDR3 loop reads CASSQVGGRDSNQPQHF. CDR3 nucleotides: TGTGCCAGCAGCCAAGTTGGGGGGCGAGATAGCAATCAGCCCCAGCATTTT.

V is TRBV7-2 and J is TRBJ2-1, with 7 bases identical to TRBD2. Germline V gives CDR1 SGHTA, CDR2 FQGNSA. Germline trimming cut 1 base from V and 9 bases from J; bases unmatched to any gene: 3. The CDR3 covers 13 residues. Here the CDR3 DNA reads TGTGCCAGCAGCTTAGGGGACTACGGTGAGCAGTTCTTC. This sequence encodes CASSLGDYGEQFF.

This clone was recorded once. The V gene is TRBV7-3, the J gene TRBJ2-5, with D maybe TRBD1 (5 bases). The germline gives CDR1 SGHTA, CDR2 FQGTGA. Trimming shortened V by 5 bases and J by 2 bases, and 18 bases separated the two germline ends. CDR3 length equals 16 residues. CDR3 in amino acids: CASSLGPPPGQETQYF. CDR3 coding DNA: TGTGCCAGCAGCCTAGGTCCACCCCCAGGGCAAGAGACCCAGTACTTC.

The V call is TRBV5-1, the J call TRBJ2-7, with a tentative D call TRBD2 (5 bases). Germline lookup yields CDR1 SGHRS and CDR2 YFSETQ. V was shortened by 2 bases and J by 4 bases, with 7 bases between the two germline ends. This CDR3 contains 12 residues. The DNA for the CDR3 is TGCGCCAGCAGCTTACGGGGTTACGAGCAGTACTTC. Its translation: CASSLRGYEQYF. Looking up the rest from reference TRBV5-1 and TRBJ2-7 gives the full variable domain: KAGVTQTPRYLIKTRGQQVTLSCSPISGHRSVSWYQQTPGQGLQFLFEYFSETQRNKGNFPGRFSGRQFSNSRSEMNVSTLELGDSALYLCASSLRGYEQYFGPGTRLTVT.